These T cell receptor beta chains were read from a single sample in a study of blood T cell repertoires in COVID-19. Sequenced by immunoSEQ multiplex PCR; TCRdb stores in-frame clones only, minus some. The sample contains 250,000 or so clones, 80% to 90% of which appear only once. The sequenced sample was peripheral blood. The source is a woman between 65 and 79 years old with acute or convalescent COVID-19. The CDR3 runs from the conserved cysteine through the conserved F or W. A D gene is named only where the DNA matches it firmly. Clone size is shown for a subset of rows, as once, few, many or a class of expanded clone.

cdr3_aa	cdr3_nt	d_call	j_call	clone_size	v_call
CASSQGIAGAPTDTQYF	TGCGCCAGCAGCCAGGGAATAGCGGGGGCACCCACAGATACGCAGTATTTT	TRBD2	TRBJ2-3	-	TRBV4-3
CASSYGGASDGYTF	TGTGCCAGCAGTTATGGGGGGGCGTCGGATGGCTACACCTTC	-	TRBJ1-2	-	TRBV6-5
CASALRQAGNTEAFF	TGTGCCAGCGCGTTAAGACAGGCAGGGAACACTGAAGCTTTCTTT	-	TRBJ1-1	-	TRBV6-5
CASSYESRNTGELFF	TGTGCCAGCAGTTATGAGTCGCGGAACACCGGGGAGCTGTTTTTT	-	TRBJ2-2	-	TRBV6-6
CASSLNLRGGLETQYF	TGTGCCAGCAGCTTAAATCTGCGGGGGGGCCTGGAGACCCAGTACTTC	TRBD2	TRBJ2-5	-	TRBV7-2
CASSSGETQYF	TGTGCCAGCAGTTCTGGCGAGACCCAGTACTTC	-	TRBJ2-5	few	TRBV2
CASSFPGDRGTEAFF	TGTGCCAGCAGCTTCCCAGGTGACAGGGGAACTGAAGCTTTCTTT	TRBD1	TRBJ1-1	-	TRBV5-4
CASSQGQGVTGELFF	TGCGCCAGCAGCCAAGGACAGGGGGTAACCGGGGAGCTGTTTTTT	TRBD1	TRBJ2-2	-	TRBV4-1
CASSPDRGRGGYTF	TGCGCCAGCAGCCCCGACAGGGGGCGTGGGGGCTACACCTTC	TRBD1	TRBJ1-2	-	TRBV5-1
CASSLATGGVEKLFF	TGCGCCAGCAGCTTGGCCACAGGGGGCGTTGAAAAACTGTTTTTT	TRBD1	TRBJ1-4	-	TRBV5-1
CRGQAGTEAFF	TGCAGAGGACAGGCGGGCACTGAAGCTTTCTTT	TRBD1	TRBJ1-1	few	TRBV20-1
CASSVDRQETQYF	TGTGCCAGCAGCGTGGACAGGCAAGAGACCCAGTACTTC	TRBD1	TRBJ2-5	once	TRBV5-6
CAISAPLIAGIRTDTQYF	TGTGCCATCAGTGCTCCTCTGATAGCGGGGATACGCACAGATACGCAGTATTTT	TRBD2	TRBJ2-3	-	TRBV10-3
CASSLTVGYTF	TGTGCCAGCAGTTTAACTGTGGGCTACACCTTC	-	TRBJ1-2	-	TRBV12-3/TRBV12-4
CASSPLRAVGYTF	TGTGCCAGCAGCCCACTGCGGGCTGTAGGCTACACCTTC	-	TRBJ1-2	-	TRBV7-2
CASSLDGPRDEQFF	TGTGCCAGCAGCTTAGACGGGCCGAGGGATGAGCAGTTCTTC	-	TRBJ2-1	-	TRBV7-2
CASSDRVLNTEAFF	TGTGCCAGCAGCGACCGGGTCCTGAACACTGAAGCTTTCTTT	-	TRBJ1-1	-	TRBV7-6
CASSPGTGNSAGELFF	TGTGCCAGCAGCCCAGGGACAGGGAATTCTGCCGGGGAGCTGTTTTTT	TRBD1	TRBJ2-2	-	TRBV9
CASSPDARGNSPLHF	TGTGCCAGCAGTCCTGACGCCCGAGGTAATTCACCCCTCCACTTT	-	TRBJ1-6	-	TRBV2
CASSLQALDNSPLHF	TGTGCCAGTAGTCTCCAGGCCCTGGATAATTCACCCCTCCACTTT	-	TRBJ1-6	-	TRBV19
CASSSVQGGGNTEAFF	TGTGCCAGCAGTAGCGTACAGGGGGGAGGGAACACTGAAGCTTTCTTT	TRBD1	TRBJ1-1	-	TRBV28
CASSLRAVDSPLHF	TGTGCCAGCAGCCTCAGGGCGGTGGATTCACCCCTCCACTTT	-	TRBJ1-6	-	TRBV5-5
CASSRPLPSSGNTIYF	TGCGCCAGCAGCCGTCCCCTACCAAGCTCTGGAAACACCATATATTTT	-	TRBJ1-3	-	TRBV5-1
CASSLGQGGQPQHF	TGTGCCAGCAGCTTGGGACAGGGAGGCCAGCCCCAGCATTTT	TRBD1	TRBJ1-5	few	TRBV5-6
CASSIDSTGSPLHF	TGTGCCAGTAGTATTGACAGTACGGGTTCACCCCTCCACTTT	-	TRBJ1-6	-	TRBV19
CASKTGGESPLHF	TGTGCCAGTAAGACAGGGGGGGAATCACCCCTCCACTTT	TRBD1	TRBJ1-6	few	TRBV19